Listed below are T cell receptor beta chains from one sample, sequenced in a study of regulatory T cells in long-lasting Graves disease. TCRdb re-derived calls from the multiplex PCR reads in MiXCR, one entry per CDR3 protein. The table lists about 470,000 distinct CDR3 sequences, 20% to 25% of them singletons. The sequenced sample was peripheral blood mononuclear cells (PBMCs), obtained when the disease was refractory, from a patient treated with antithyroid drugs. All receptors derive from a female donor with Graves disease. The CDR3 runs from the conserved cysteine through the conserved F or W. Fields, in order: clone size, V gene, J gene, D gene, CDR3 DNA, CDR3 protein. A D gene is named only where the DNA matches it firmly. Part of the rows lack a size; the others show once, few, many or a class for expanded clones.

abundance: .; v_gene: TRBV7-2; j_gene: TRBJ2-3; d_gene: TRBD1; CDR3nt: TGTGCCAGCAGCCGCGGACAGGACCCCACAGATACGCAGTATTTT; CDR3aa: CASSRGQDPTDTQYF
abundance: many; v_gene: TRBV6-2/TRBV6-3; j_gene: TRBJ1-6; d_gene: .; CDR3nt: TGTGCCAGCAGTTACGCGGCCTGGGATTCACCCCTCCACTTT; CDR3aa: CASSYAAWDSPLHF
abundance: many; v_gene: TRBV7-7; j_gene: TRBJ2-5; d_gene: TRBD2; CDR3nt: TGTGCTAGCAGCCGTACTACTAGCGGCCAAGAGACCCAGTACTTC; CDR3aa: CASSRTTSGQETQYF
abundance: .; v_gene: TRBV7-8; j_gene: TRBJ2-1; d_gene: TRBD2; CDR3nt: TGTGCCAGCAGCTCCATGACTAGCGGGAGTGGTGAGCAGTTCTTC; CDR3aa: CASSSMTSGSGEQFF
abundance: many; v_gene: TRBV28; j_gene: TRBJ2-7; d_gene: .; CDR3nt: TGTGCCAGCGAGCAGGGAGGCTACGAGCAGTACTTC; CDR3aa: CASEQGGYEQYF
abundance: .; v_gene: TRBV14; j_gene: TRBJ2-3; d_gene: .; CDR3nt: TGTGCCAGCAGCCATTGGACCTCTGGTGATACGCAGTATTTT; CDR3aa: CASSHWTSGDTQYF
abundance: .; v_gene: TRBV12-3/TRBV12-4; j_gene: TRBJ1-3; d_gene: TRBD1; CDR3nt: TGTGCCAGCAGTTTGGGGACAGGGGTCGCAGGAAACACCATATATTTT; CDR3aa: CASSLGTGVAGNTIYF
abundance: .; v_gene: TRBV11-2; j_gene: TRBJ2-7; d_gene: .; CDR3nt: TGCGCCAGCAGCCAAGGAGCCCTCCGTAGCTCCTACGAGCAGTACTTC; CDR3aa: CASSQGALRSSYEQYF
abundance: .; v_gene: TRBV6-1; j_gene: TRBJ2-7; d_gene: .; CDR3nt: TGTGCCAGCAGCCTCAATAGTTTCTACGAGCAGTACTTC; CDR3aa: CASSLNSFYEQYF
abundance: .; v_gene: TRBV20-1; j_gene: TRBJ2-7; d_gene: TRBD2; CDR3nt: TGCAGTGCTACGGGGGTAGGTCCGGGACTAGTCGGGTACGAGCAGTACTTC; CDR3aa: CSATGVGPGLVGYEQYF
abundance: many; v_gene: TRBV27; j_gene: TRBJ1-4; d_gene: .; CDR3nt: TGTGCCAGCAGTCCTCGTTTTGCTTCAACTAATGAAAAACTGTTTTTT; CDR3aa: CASSPRFASTNEKLFF
abundance: few; v_gene: TRBV15; j_gene: TRBJ2-2; d_gene: .; CDR3nt: TGTGCCACCAGCACCAGGGGTAGCTATCGCGGGGAGCTGTTTTTT; CDR3aa: CATSTRGSYRGELFF